A selection of T cell receptor beta chains follows, all from one sample in a study of a mutant IDH1 vaccine in newly diagnosed glioma. Produced via immunoSEQ multiplex PCR; TCRdb's table is partial and in-frame only. The top ten hold about 5% of the sample, which has tens of thousands of clones, around 74% seen once. Their antigens remain unidentified. Material: PBMCs, obtained from a glioma patient whose treatment included an IDH1 peptide vaccine. The receptors were gathered from a man aged 45-60 years with glioma. Each CDR3 is given with its conserved first and last residue.

TRBJ2-7,TRBV9,CASSRSRSSYEQYF
TRBJ2-5,TRBV11-2,CASSTGGEAETQYF
TRBJ2-5,TRBV30,CAWVQTPGTAMYF
TRBJ1-4,TRBV5-8,CASSFSGGAGKLFF
TRBJ2-1,TRBV19,CASTLAGSYNEQFF
TRBJ1-4,TRBV7-2,CASSPGGDEKLFF
TRBJ1-1,TRBV4-2,CASSPQGATEAFF
TRBJ2-7,TRBV11-2,CASSQGISSYEQYF
TRBJ2-7,TRBV7-2,CASSPGDGVYEQYF
TRBJ2-3,TRBV15,CATSRDRSSGGDTQYF
TRBJ2-7,TRBV6-6,CASSFTTESYEQYF
TRBJ2-7,TRBV25-1,CASSVRDRAYEQYF
TRBJ1-1,TRBV6-1,CASSARTGALKDTEAFF
TRBJ1-5,TRBV7-2,CASTLNRGSGQPQHF
TRBJ2-5,TRBV7-6,CASSWVGGGETQYF
NA,TRBV5-1,CASSFSGGAYEQYF
TRBJ1-2,TRBV30,CAWAGTGFRGYTF
TRBJ2-7,TRBV19,CATARVYEQYF
TRBJ2-2,TRBV28,CASSLRGAGELFF
TRBJ1-4,TRBV30,CAWSGGQENEKLFF
TRBJ1-5,TRBV6-1,CASMAAANQPQHF
TRBJ2-3,TRBV5-4,CASSTAMDNLEDTQYF